This TCR beta chain was sequenced for a study of blood T cell repertoires in COVID-19. In germline, CDR1 is MGHRA, CDR2 YSYEKL. V trimming: 2 bases; J trimming: 0 bases; junction bases outside the gene matches: 12. The CDR3 spans 19 residues. This clone has a handful of counts. In the study's own analysis: By means of reference gene primer amplification, nucleated cell counts were estimated. Only in-frame clones appear in the TCRdb table, and some are missing; sequencing was by immunoSEQ multiplex PCR. The V and J calls and clone size were taken over from that table, and D and trimming were inferred from the DNA. The profile shows around 100,000 clones, 80% to 90% of them singletons.

The material sequenced was peripheral blood. The clonotype originates from a man aged 40-49 years with acute or convalescent COVID-19. The chain has TRBV4-1 and TRBJ2-7; 11 positions match TRBD2. CDR3 amino acids: CASSQKTSGASYSSYEQYF. In DNA form, the CDR3 reads TGCGCCAGCAGCCAAAAGACTAGCGGGGCAAGTTATAGCTCCTACGAGCAGTACTTC.